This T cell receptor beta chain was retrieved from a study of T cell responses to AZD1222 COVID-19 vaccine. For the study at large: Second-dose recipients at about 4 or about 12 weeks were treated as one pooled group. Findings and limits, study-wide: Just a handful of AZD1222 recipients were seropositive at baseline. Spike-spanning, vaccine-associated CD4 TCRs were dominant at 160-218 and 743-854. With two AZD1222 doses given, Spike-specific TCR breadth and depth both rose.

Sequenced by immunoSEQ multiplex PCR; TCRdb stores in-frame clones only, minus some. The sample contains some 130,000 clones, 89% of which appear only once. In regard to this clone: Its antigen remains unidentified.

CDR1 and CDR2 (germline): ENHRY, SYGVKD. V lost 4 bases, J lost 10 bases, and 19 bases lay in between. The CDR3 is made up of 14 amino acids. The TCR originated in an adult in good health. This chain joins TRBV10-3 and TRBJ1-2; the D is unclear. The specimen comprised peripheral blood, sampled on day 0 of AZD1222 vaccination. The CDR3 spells CAISVARDGEFYTF. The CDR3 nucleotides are TGTGCCATCAGTGTTGCTCGAGACGGTGAATTCTACACCTTC.